These T cell receptor beta chains were read from a single sample in a study of vaccination and CD4 T cells after COVID-19. TCRdb passed the PCR reads through MiXCR, listing each CDR3 protein once. Of more than 15,000 distinct CDR3 sequences listed, approximately 50% are singletons. The antigens for these receptors are not known. The sample consisted of cultured CD4+ T cells from blood. The origin of the receptors is a human donor with COVID-19. CDR3s include the opening cysteine and the closing phenylalanine or tryptophan. D genes are given only for firm matches. For some rows the clone size is stated as once, few or many, or as a class when expanded; others skip it.

v_call	j_call	clone_size	d_call	cdr3_nt	cdr3_aa
TRBV5-1	TRBJ1-5	medium-sized	-	TGCGCCAGCAGCTTGGCGGCAGGGAAGGAGCAGCCCCAGCATTTT	CASSLAAGKEQPQHF
TRBV5-1	TRBJ2-5	once	-	TGCGCCAGCAGCTTGGGGCTTCTACAAGAGACCCAGTACTTC	CASSLGLLQETQYF
TRBV6-1	TRBJ1-1	few	-	TGTGCCAGCAGCGAACGACAGGTGAACACTGAAGCTTTCTTT	CASSERQVNTEAFF
TRBV7-9	TRBJ2-5	-	TRBD2	TGTGCCAGCAGCCCGAGCGGGGCAGTAGAGACCCAGTACTTC	CASSPSGAVETQYF
TRBV12-3/TRBV12-4	TRBJ2-3	-	TRBD2	TGTGCCAGCAGTAGGACTAGCCCCAGCACAGATACGCAGTATTTT	CASSRTSPSTDTQYF
TRBV19	TRBJ1-5	-	-	TGTGCCAGTAGTATAGCGGGGAGTAGAGATCAGCCCCAGCATTTT	CASSIAGSRDQPQHF
TRBV19	TRBJ1-2	-	TRBD1	TGTGCCAGTAACCGGGGGGGACAGGGAGGGTACCGGGGCTACACCTTC	CASNRGGQGGYRGYTF
TRBV11-3	TRBJ1-3	-	-	TGTGCCAGCAGCTTTGGCAGTTCCTCTGGAAACACCATATATTTT	CASSFGSSSGNTIYF
TRBV6-1	TRBJ2-7	-	-	TGTGCCAGCACCGGCATCGGAGAGCAGTACTTC	CASTGIGEQYF
TRBV7-2	TRBJ2-2	-	-	TGTGCCAGCAGCGCGACTCTGAACACCGGGGAGCTGTTTTTT	CASSATLNTGELFF
TRBV6-1	TRBJ1-2	-	TRBD1	TGTGCCAGCAGTCACGGGACAGGTGTCCTCTATGGCTACACCTTC	CASSHGTGVLYGYTF
TRBV5-1	TRBJ2-2	-	-	TGCGCCAGCAGCCCGGGGACTTCCTCCACCGGGGAGCTGTTTTTT	CASSPGTSSTGELFF
TRBV15	TRBJ1-2	few	-	TGTGCCACCAGCAGAGATTATGATTGGGCTGATGGCTACACCTTC	CATSRDYDWADGYTF
TRBV27	TRBJ1-1	-	TRBD1	TGTGCCAGCACCACGACAGGGCGACTTGCTAAAGCTTTCTTT	CASTTTGRLAKAFF
TRBV25-1	TRBJ2-7	-	-	TGTGCCAGCAGAAACGGCGGAAGTAGAGACGAGCAGTACTTC	CASRNGGSRDEQYF
TRBV19	TRBJ2-3	few	TRBD1	TGTGCCAGTAGTATCGGGATGCAGGGACAGGGGAGTACGCAGTATTTT	CASSIGMQGQGSTQYF
TRBV5-6	TRBJ1-5	few	-	TGTGCCAGCAGCGGGAAAGGACAGACGCATCAGCCCCAGCATTTT	CASSGKGQTHQPQHF
TRBV6-1	TRBJ2-2	-	-	TGTGCCAGCAGTGAGGCGCGGGCCGGGGAGCTGTTTTTT	CASSEARAGELFF
TRBV19	TRBJ1-5	few	-	TGTGCCAGTAGGTCCGAGCTATTGGGGCCCCAGCATTTT	CASRSELLGPQHF
TRBV2	TRBJ2-5	-	-	TGTGCCAGCAAGAGTGGGCGGGAGACCCAGTACTTC	CASKSGRETQYF
TRBV7-8	TRBJ1-1	-	-	TGTGCCAGCAGCTTAGTGGGACTGGGAATCGGGGAAGCTTTCTTT	CASSLVGLGIGEAFF
TRBV7-9	TRBJ2-6	few	TRBD1	TGTGCCAGCAGCTTGACAGGGGGGGCCAACGTCCTGACTTTC	CASSLTGGANVLTF
TRBV12-3/TRBV12-4	TRBJ2-7	-	-	TGTGCCAGCAGTTCCAGGGAGTGGGCCTACGAGCAGTACTTC	CASSSREWAYEQYF